This TCR beta chain comes out of a study of beta chain features in type 1 diabetes. About the study: Across the samples, approximately 110,000,000 sorted cells were examined in total.

Overall study findings and caveats: In all four CD4+ subsets, TCRB CDR3 length was significantly, moderately reduced in type 1 diabetes. Naive, central memory and Treg TCRB repertoires appeared more alike in patients than in healthy donors. Cells with high TCR expression could be over-represented when cDNA is sequenced. Fewer insertions but more deletions were seen at VDJ junctions in type 1 diabetes patients.

This clone was picked up a small number of times. Antigen unknown. One end of the junction fails to match germline, which may point to a read error. Germline CDR1 SNHLY, CDR2 FYNNEI. The CDR3 totals 11 residues. As every portion of the isolated RNA was reverse transcribed, the sequencing read expressed TCRB transcripts. TCRdb keeps only in-frame clones here, not all; method: immunoSEQ multiplex PCR. The sample consists of roughly 400,000 clones, around a tenth of them appearing once. This receptor was identified in a man aged 25 to 40 with type 1 diabetes. Sequencing was carried out using central memory CD4+ T cells from blood. This chain connects TRBV2 to TRBJ2-7; TRBD2 is a possible D gene (5 bases). The CDR3: CASSEAGSRMF. CDR3 DNA: TGTGCCAGCAGTGAAGCAGGGAGCCGGATGTTC.